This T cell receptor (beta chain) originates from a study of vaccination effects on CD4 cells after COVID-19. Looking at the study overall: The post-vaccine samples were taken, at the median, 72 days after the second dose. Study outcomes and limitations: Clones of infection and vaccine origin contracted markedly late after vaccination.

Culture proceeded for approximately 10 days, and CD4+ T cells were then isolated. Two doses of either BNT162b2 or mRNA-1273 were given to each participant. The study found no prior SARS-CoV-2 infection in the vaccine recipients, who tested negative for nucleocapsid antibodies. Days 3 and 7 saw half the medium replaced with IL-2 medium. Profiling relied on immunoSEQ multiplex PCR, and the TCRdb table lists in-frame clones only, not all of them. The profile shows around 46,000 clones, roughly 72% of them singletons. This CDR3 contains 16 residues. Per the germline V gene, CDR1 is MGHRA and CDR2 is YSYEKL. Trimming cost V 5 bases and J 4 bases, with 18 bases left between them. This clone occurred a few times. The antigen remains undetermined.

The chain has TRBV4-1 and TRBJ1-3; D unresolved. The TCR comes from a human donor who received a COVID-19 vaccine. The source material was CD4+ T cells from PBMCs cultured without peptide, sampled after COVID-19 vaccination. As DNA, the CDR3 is TGCGCCAGCAGCTTCGTCACCGGTTCAGGAGGAAACACCATATATTTT. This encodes CASSFVTGSGGNTIYF.